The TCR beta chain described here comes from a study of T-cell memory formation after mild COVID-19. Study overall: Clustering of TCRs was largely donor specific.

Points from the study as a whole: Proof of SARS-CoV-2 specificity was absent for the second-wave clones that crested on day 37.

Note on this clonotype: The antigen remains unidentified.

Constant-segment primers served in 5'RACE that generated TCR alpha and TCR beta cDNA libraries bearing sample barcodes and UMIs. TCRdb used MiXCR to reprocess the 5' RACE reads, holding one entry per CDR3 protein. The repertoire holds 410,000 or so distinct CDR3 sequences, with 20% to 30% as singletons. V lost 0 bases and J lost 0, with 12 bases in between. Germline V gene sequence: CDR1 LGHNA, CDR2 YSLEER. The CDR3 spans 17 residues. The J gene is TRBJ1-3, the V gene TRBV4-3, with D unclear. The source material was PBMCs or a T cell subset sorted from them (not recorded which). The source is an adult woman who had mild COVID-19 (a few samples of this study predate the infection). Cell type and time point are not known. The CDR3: CASSQDNRLSSGNTIYF. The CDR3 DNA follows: TGCGCCAGCAGCCAAGATAATAGACTCAGCTCTGGAAACACCATATATTTT.